Below, 20 T cell receptor beta chains from the same sample are listed, as sequenced in a study of early T cells in non-severe SARS-CoV-2 infection. TCRdb re-called the 5' RACE reads with MiXCR, one entry per CDR3 protein. The sample yields 60,000 to 70,000 distinct CDR3 sequences, approximately 6.1% seen once. Sequenced here: whole blood, sampled at baseline. The source is an adult who was a healthcare worker with PCR-confirmed SARS-CoV-2 infection or an uninfected control (not recorded which).

This clonotype was seen ten or more times. The V call is TRBV4-1, the J call TRBJ2-7; D gene ambiguous. Germline CDR1 reads MGHRA; CDR2 reads YSYEKL. V shed 0 bases and J shed 1 base, with 10 bases lying between them. The CDR3 totals 15 residues. The CDR3 region is CASSQEPRSSYEQYF. The CDR3 DNA reads TGCGCCAGCAGCCAAGAACCTAGGTCGTCCTACGAGCAGTACTTC.

This chain uses TRBV2 with TRBJ1-6, with 10 nucleotides matching TRBD1. The CDR3 has 16 residues. Germline CDR1 is SNHLY and CDR2 is FYNNEI. V was pared by 4 bases and J by 5 bases, with 5 bases of the junction left unmatched. This chain's CDR3 is CASSARTGGNNSPLHF. The CDR3 nucleotides are TGTGCCAGCAGTGCCCGGACAGGGGGTAATAATTCACCCCTCCACTTT. Together with reference TRBV2 and TRBJ1-6, the CDR3 gives the full variable domain: EPEVTQTPSHQVTQMGQEVILRCVPISNHLYFYWYRQILGQKVEFLVSFYNNEISEKSEIFDDQFSVERPDGSNFTLKIRSTKLEDSAMYFCASSARTGGNNSPLHFGNGTRLTVT.

The sample holds a few counts of this clonotype. This sequence joins TRBV7-2 and TRBJ2-1; the match to TRBD2 covers 8 bases. Trimming took 6 bases from V and 0 from J; bases not matched to a gene: 7. The CDR3 is 16 amino acids. CDR1 and CDR2 from the germline V gene are SGHTA and FQGNSA. CDR3 in DNA: TGTGCCAGCAGAACTTCCGGGACTAGCTCCTACAATGAGCAGTTCTTC. It yields the protein CASRTSGTSSYNEQFF.

A remark on this clonotype: A much larger clone differs by one base, so this may be a read error. V gene TRBV29-1 combines with J gene TRBJ2-5, with a weak D call TRBD2 (6 bases). Germline lookup yields CDR1 SQVTM and CDR2 ANQGSEA. The V end lost 3 bases, the J end lost 5 bases, and 22 bases lay between the germline ends. The length of the CDR3 is 16 residues. The CDR3 bases are TGCAGCGTTGAGGGGCCTAGCGAGAGAATTTGGGAGACCCAGTACTTC. Protein: CSVEGPSERIWETQYF.

This clonotype was seen ten or more times. This chain connects TRBV6-1 to TRBJ2-6; D gene ambiguous. Germline V gene sequence: CDR1 MNHNS, CDR2 SASEGT. With 7 bases removed from V and 0 bases from J, the gap between germline ends came to 16 bases. This CDR3 region has 17 residues. CDR3 loop: CASKLSHPPSGANVLTF. CDR3 nucleotide sequence: TGTGCCAGCAAACTTTCGCATCCGCCCTCTGGGGCCAACGTCCTGACTTTC.

This clonotype has a count of ten or more. The chain combines TRBV20-1 with TRBJ2-3, with 13 bases lining up with TRBD2. Germline lookup yields CDR1 DFQATT and CDR2 SNEGSKA (reference sequence). The CDR3 consists of 15 residues. V dropped 6 bases and J dropped 4; count of bases not matched to a gene: 7. The CDR3, as DNA: TGCAGTGCGCCCCGGACTAGCGGGAGTCCAGATACGCAGTATTTT. It is translated as CSAPRTSGSPDTQYF.

This clonotype has a handful of counts. The rearrangement joins TRBV4-2 to TRBJ2-1; D remains ambiguous. The CDR3 totals 16 residues. Germline CDR1 and CDR2: LGHNA and YNFKEQ. Trimming stripped 0 bases from V and 6 bases from J, with 15 bases between. CDR3 in amino acids: CASSQDLTATGNEQFF. The CDR3 DNA is TGTGCCAGCAGCCAAGATTTGACTGCCACCGGCAATGAGCAGTTCTTC.

This clonotype was detected many times. V gene TRBV10-3 combines with J gene TRBJ1-6; D remains ambiguous. V shed 6 bases and J shed 10 bases, with 13 bases lying between them. Germline V CDR1 and CDR2: ENHRY, SYGVKD. This CDR3 is built from 13 residues. The CDR3 spells CAISPVGRSPLHF. CDR3 in DNA: TGTGCCATCAGCCCCGTAGGGAGGTCACCCCTCCACTTT.

This clonotype was seen many times. V and J are TRBV27 and TRBJ1-1; D gene uncertain. The CDR3 runs 14 residues. V was shortened by 2 bases and J by 2 bases, with 9 bases between the two germline ends. Germline V lookup: CDR1 MNHEY, CDR2 SMNVEV (reference sequence). CDR3 sequence reads: CASSLQDGNTEAFF. In DNA form, the CDR3 reads TGTGCCAGCAGTTTACAGGACGGCAACACTGAAGCTTTCTTT.

This clonotype was detected many times. The rearrangement uses TRBV4-3 and TRBJ2-5, with D maybe TRBD1 (5 bases). The germline gives CDR1 LGHNA, CDR2 YSLEER. The CDR3 has 16 residues. Trimming took off 0 bases at V and 1 base at J, with 12 bases between the two ends. This CDR3 is CASSQDSRGRQETQYF. The CDR3 bases are TGCGCCAGCAGCCAAGATTCAAGGGGTCGCCAAGAGACCCAGTACTTC.

This clonotype was observed many times. The V call is TRBV5-4, the J call TRBJ2-7; D uncertain. The V gene lost 3 bases and the J gene lost 2 bases, with 15 bases spanning the gap. The germline CDR1 and CDR2 sequences are SGHNT and YYREEE (reference sequence). The CDR3 contains 15 residues. This CDR3 is CASSSRHGLAYEQYF. The CDR3 DNA sequence: TGTGCCAGCAGCTCCCGTCATGGTCTCGCCTACGAGCAGTACTTC.

Here the CDR3 reads CASSLGQGYSPLHF. CDR3 DNA sequence: TGTGCCAGCAGCTTAGGACAGGGATACTCACCCCTCCACTTT. V usage is TRBV7-3 and J usage is TRBJ1-6, with 8 bases matching TRBD1. The CDR3 is 14 amino acids. Germline V gene lookup returns CDR1 SGHTA and CDR2 FQGTGA. V shed 2 bases and J 10 bases; nucleotides not matched to a gene: 4.

This clonotype has at least ten counts. The chain recombines TRBV20-1 with TRBJ2-7; the D gene is possibly TRBD1 (7 bases). Per germline, CDR1 DFQATT and CDR2 SNEGSKA (reference sequence). The CDR3 is made up of 13 amino acids. Trimming stripped 6 bases from V and 2 bases from J, with 14 bases between. CDR3 sequence: CSAEARGAYEQYF. Written as DNA, the CDR3 is TGCAGTGCCGAGGCCAGGGGGGCCTACGAGCAGTACTTC.

This clonotype has ten or more counts. The rearrangement links TRBV5-6 to TRBJ2-5; D may be TRBD1 or TRBD2 (5 bases each). Germline lookup yields CDR1 SGHDT and CDR2 YYEEEE. Deletions cut 5 bases from V and 2 bases from J, with 16 bases between. The CDR3 is made up of 15 amino acids. This chain's CDR3 is CASRGDWQSQETQYF. DNA of the CDR3: TGTGCCAGCAGGGGGGATTGGCAGTCTCAAGAGACCCAGTACTTC.

For this clonotype: The final CDR3 position lacks the conserved phenylalanine or tryptophan, pointing to a likely read error. The chain combines TRBV2 with TRBJ2-1, with 7 bases lining up with TRBD2. After removal of 7 bases from V and 7 bases from J, the junction contained 10 bases not matched to a gene. This CDR3 is 14 amino acids long. Germline values: CDR1 SNHLY, CDR2 FYNNEI. DNA for the CDR3: TGTGCCAGCAATACGGGAGGATACGATAATGAGCAGTTCTCC. It codes for CASNTGGYDNEQFS.

This chain uses TRBV4-1 with TRBJ2-1, with 8 bases aligning to TRBD2. The V segment lost 4 bases and the J segment 0 bases; nucleotides outside the gene matches: 5. This CDR3 has 16 amino acids. Germline V gene data show CDR1 as MGHRA and CDR2 as YSYEKL. Here the CDR3 reads CASSLGTRSSYNEQFF. The CDR3 DNA is TGCGCCAGCAGCCTAGGGACTAGAAGCTCCTACAATGAGCAGTTCTTC.

The V call is TRBV7-2, the J call TRBJ2-3; D remains unclear. The length of the CDR3 is 16 residues. V was trimmed by 5 bases and J by 8 bases, leaving 23 bases between them. Germline-derived CDR1 and CDR2 are SGHTA and FQGNSA. In nucleotides, the CDR3 is TGTGCCAGCAGCCTTGGGGATTTCCAAATACGTGGTACGCAGTATTTT. This translates into CASSLGDFQIRGTQYF.

In this sample, this clonotype turned up many times. The rearrangement links TRBV5-4 to TRBJ1-1; a weak D match, TRBD1 (6 bases). Germline loops: CDR1 SGHNT, CDR2 YYREEE (reference sequence). V lost 2 bases, J lost 3 bases, and 14 bases lay in between. CDR3 size: 15 residues. The CDR3 reads CASSFYREDDTEAFF. The CDR3 DNA follows: TGTGCCAGCAGCTTTTACAGGGAAGACGACACTGAAGCTTTCTTT.

This clonotype showed up just a few times. V and J are TRBV4-1 and TRBJ2-1, with 10 bases aligning to TRBD2. Per germline, CDR1 MGHRA and CDR2 YSYEKL. CDR3 size: 15 residues. With 4 bases clipped from V and 6 bases from J, the junction kept 6 bases outside the gene matches. The CDR3, as DNA: TGCGCCAGCAGCCCAGCGGGAGGGCCGGCCAATGAGCAGTTCTTC. Its protein product is CASSPAGGPANEQFF.

This clonotype was detected ten times or more. The chain is built from TRBV11-2 and TRBJ2-5; the match to TRBD1 covers 8 bases. CDR3 size: 13 residues. The V and J ends lost 3 bases and 3 bases, in that order; junction bases with no gene match: 0. The germline gives CDR1 SGHAT, CDR2 FQNNGV. CDR3 region: CASSLTGEETQYF. The CDR3, as DNA: TGTGCCAGCAGCTTGACAGGGGAAGAGACCCAGTACTTC.